Following are 30 T cell receptor beta chains from one sample sequenced in a study of blood T cells in healthy people across ages. The authors ran a second PCR of about 7 to 11 cycles using a sample-barcoded 5' primer and a J-beta primer mix. TCRdb recomputed calls from the 5' RACE reads with MiXCR, one row per CDR3 protein. The profile shows 600,000 to 850,000 distinct CDR3 sequences, roughly 41% of them singletons. Sequencing input: blood. The receptors derive from a woman aged 55-75 years in good health.

The chain joins TRBV29-1 to TRBJ1-2; D gene ambiguous. The germline V gene has CDR1 SQVTM and CDR2 ANQGSEA. The CDR3 runs 13 residues. Trimming shortened V by 7 bases and J by 2 bases, and 14 bases separated the two germline ends. The DNA for the CDR3 is TGCAGCGCCCTCCGGGGTGGGAACTATGGCTACACCTTC. It yields the protein CSALRGGNYGYTF.

Concerning this clonotype itself: This clone may be a read error of a much larger clone one base away. The chain employs TRBV27 and TRBJ1-2; D is ambiguous. CDR1 is MNHEY and CDR2 is SMNVEV in the germline V gene (reference sequence). V shed 6 bases and J shed 0 bases, with 2 bases lying between them. This CDR3 region has 11 residues. This chain's CDR3 is CASRTNYGYTF. In nucleotides, the CDR3 is TGTGCCAGCAGGACTAACTATGGCTACACCTTC.

The DNA for the CDR3 is TGTGCCAGCAGCCCTGGACAGCCGGTTATTCCTGGCTACACCTTC. Residues: CASSPGQPVIPGYTF. The genes are TRBV7-2 and TRBJ1-2; a possible D gene is TRBD1 (6 bases). This CDR3 has 15 residues. CDR1 SGHTA and CDR2 FQGNSA come from the germline V gene. Deletions cut 5 bases from V and 7 bases from J, with 20 bases between.

The rearrangement links TRBV19 to TRBJ2-5; possibly TRBD2 for D (5 bases). V dropped 1 base and J dropped 5 bases, with 14 bases sitting between them. The germline CDR1 and CDR2 sequences are LNHDA and SQIVND (reference sequence). This CDR3 has 15 amino acids. CDR3 DNA sequence: TGTGCCAGTAGTATAGGAGGGTTGATGGTTGAGACCCAGTACTTC. Protein: CASSIGGLMVETQYF.

J is TRBJ2-7 and V is TRBV18, with D perhaps TRBD1 (5 bases). The CDR3 extends over 13 amino acids. Germline CDR1 is KGHSH and CDR2 is LQKENI. The V and J ends lost 0 bases and 5 bases respectively, with 8 bases between them. CDR3 bases: TGTGCCAGCTCACCACCGGCCAGGGACGAGCAGTACTTC. It translates to CASSPPARDEQYF.

This clonotype was observed a few times. The chain couples TRBV4-3 to TRBJ2-7, with 10 bases aligning to TRBD1. CDR3 length equals 15 residues. J lost 2 bases, V lost 3 bases, and 4 bases had no gene match. Per germline, CDR1 LGHNA and CDR2 YSLEER. CDR3 sequence reads: CASSHPGQGAYEQYF. In DNA, the CDR3 is TGCGCCAGCAGCCACCCAGGACAGGGGGCCTACGAGCAGTACTTC.

The chain joins TRBV7-9 to TRBJ2-1; a possible D gene is TRBD2 (6 bases). This CDR3 region has 12 residues. CDR1 and CDR2 (germline): SEHNR, FQNEAQ (reference sequence). Trimming removed 5 bases at V and 9 bases at J, with 11 bases between. The CDR3 DNA sequence: TGTGCCAGCAGCCGGGACTTAGGTGAGCAGTTCTTC. Its translation: CASSRDLGEQFF.

The V gene is TRBV11-3, the J gene TRBJ2-1; the match to TRBD2 covers 8 bases. There are 16 residues in the CDR3. CDR1 and CDR2 (germline): SGHNT, YENEEA. With V trimmed by 3 bases and J by 6 bases, 10 bases remained unmatched. This chain's CDR3 is CASSFQGSGSLNEQFF. The CDR3 DNA is TGTGCCAGCAGCTTCCAAGGGAGCGGGAGTCTCAATGAGCAGTTCTTC.

This chain links TRBV27 with TRBJ2-7, with 8 bases fitting TRBD1. The CDR3 covers 15 residues. Germline CDR1 is MNHEY and CDR2 is SMNVEV (reference sequence). V lost 2 bases and J lost 2; bases outside the gene matches: 5. This chain's CDR3 is CASSLNTGGTYEQYF. Written as DNA, the CDR3 is TGTGCCAGCAGTTTAAACACAGGGGGGACCTACGAGCAGTACTTC.

This clonotype was counted only a few times. This chain joins TRBV20-1 and TRBJ2-1; D ambiguous. The ends were cut back, 6 bases at V and 3 bases at J, with 21 bases in the middle. This CDR3 has 16 residues. Germline-derived CDR1 and CDR2 are DFQATT and SNEGSKA (reference sequence). For the CDR3, the DNA is TGCAGTGCCCGCACTTTGGGCCGTAGGGTCTACAATGAGCAGTTCTTC. It encodes CSARTLGRRVYNEQFF.

V gene TRBV28 combines with J gene TRBJ2-1; 8 nucleotides match TRBD1. Germline assignment: CDR1 MDHEN and CDR2 SYDVKM. V was clipped by 5 bases and J by 7 bases; unmatched bases: 10. The CDR3 contains 15 residues. The CDR3 loop is CASSDYRGKDNEQFF. DNA for the CDR3: TGTGCCAGCAGTGATTACAGGGGGAAGGATAATGAGCAGTTCTTC.

This clonotype was picked up one time. At one of its ends the junction is not consistent with the germline gene, which may arise from a read error. The V call is TRBV7-2, the J call TRBJ2-1, with 9 bases identical to TRBD2. The germline V gene has CDR1 SGHTA and CDR2 FQGNSA. This CDR3 spans 13 amino acids. CDR3 sequence reads: CASGLALYNEQVF. CDR3 sequence (DNA): TGTGCCAGCGGACTAGCGCTTTACAATGAGCAGGTCTTC.

The J gene is TRBJ2-4, the V gene TRBV5-1; 7 bases map to TRBD1. The tail of the sequence fits TRBJ2-7 better, so the J call may be wrong. CDR1 and CDR2 (germline): SGHRS, YFSETQ. CDR3 length equals 16 residues. CDR3 sequence: CASSPHRGESSYEQYF. The DNA of the CDR3 is TGCGCCAGCAGCCCCCACAGGGGCGAGAGCTCCTACGAGCAGTACTTC.

The chain employs TRBV7-2 and TRBJ2-3; 13 bases line up with TRBD2. Germline V gene lookup returns CDR1 SGHTA and CDR2 FQGNSA. The CDR3 sequence is 17 residues long. V shed 1 base and J 5 bases; nucleotides not matched to a gene: 6. CDR3 DNA sequence: TGTGCCAGCAGCTTAGAACTAGCGGGAGGGCCCGGAGATACGCAGTATTTT. It codes for CASSLELAGGPGDTQYF.

There are a few counts of this clonotype. The genes are TRBV11-2 and TRBJ2-5, with 7 bases aligning to TRBD2. The germline V gene encodes CDR1 SGHAT and CDR2 FQNNGV. Trimming took 3 bases from V and 1 from J; bases not matched to a gene: 5. The CDR3 is 15 residues long. The CDR3 DNA is TGTGCCAGCAGCTTGGCTAGCGGATTCCAAGAGACCCAGTACTTC. Its protein product is CASSLASGFQETQYF.

Notes on this clonotype: A junction end diverges from the germline sequence, so it may reflect a read error. This chain connects TRBV7-8 to TRBJ2-3; D is possibly TRBD2 (5 bases). Per the germline V gene, CDR1 is SGHVS and CDR2 is FQNEAQ. The length of the CDR3 is 13 residues. The CDR3 loop reads CASSFRGTDTLYF. The CDR3 coding sequence is TGTGCCAGCAGCTTCCGGGGTACAGATACGCTGTATTTT.

The rearrangement links TRBV20-1 to TRBJ2-4, with D possibly matching TRBD2 (6 bases). TRBJ2-7 matches the DNA end more closely, so the J call is doubtful. The CDR3 is 14 residues long. From germline, CDR1 is DFQATT and CDR2 SNEGSKA (reference sequence). The CDR3 region has the DNA TGCAGTGCCCGAGGGACTGGCGGGAACTACGAGCAGTACTTC. Its translation is CSARGTGGNYEQYF.

The chain links TRBV12-3 or TRBV12-4 to TRBJ1-2; 7 bases fit TRBD1. V was pared by 7 bases and J by 5 bases, with 7 bases of the junction left unmatched. This CDR3 is built from 13 residues. CDR3 coding DNA: TGTGCCAGCACCACGGGGACAGAATATGGCTACACCTTC. Translated, it gives CASTTGTEYGYTF.

The V gene is TRBV5-5, the J gene TRBJ2-7; tentatively, D is TRBD2 (5 bases). CDR3 length equals 14 residues. Between the trimmed V and J ends, which lost 4 bases and 0 bases, there was a span of 11 bases. Germline loops: CDR1 SGHKS, CDR2 YYEKEE (reference sequence). CDR3 residues: CASSAPDSSYEQYF. The CDR3 DNA sequence: TGTGCCAGCAGCGCCCCGGACTCCTCCTACGAGCAGTACTTC.

The table lists this clonotype with many counts. This chain joins TRBV14 and TRBJ2-1, with TRBD1 matching over 10 bases. V lost 6 bases to trimming and J lost 8 bases; unmatched junction nucleotides: 10. This CDR3 has 15 amino acids. Germline values: CDR1 SGHDN, CDR2 FVKESK. CDR3 DNA sequence: TGTGCCAGCAGGCAGACAGGGGGCATAATGGATGAGCAGTTCTTC. It is translated as CASRQTGGIMDEQFF.

In its sample, this clonotype was seen a few times. This chain links TRBV12-5 with TRBJ2-1; 9 bases agree with TRBD2. The CDR3 length is 18 residues. After removal of 1 base from V and 1 base from J, the junction contained 8 bases not matched to a gene. In germline, CDR1 is LGHNT, CDR2 FRNRAP. The CDR3 sequence is CASGLATSSGESYNEQFF. CDR3 DNA sequence: TGTGCTAGTGGTTTGGCAACCTCTAGCGGGGAATCCTACAATGAGCAGTTCTTC.

This clonotype was found a few times. CDR3 nucleotide sequence: TGTGCCAGCTCACCACTCGGTATCACAGCGAGCACAGATACGCAGTATTTT. Translation: CASSPLGITASTDTQYF. V and J are TRBV18 and TRBJ2-3; D is unresolved. Germline CDR1 is KGHSH and CDR2 is LQKENI. V shed 1 base and J shed 0 bases, with 14 bases lying between them. The CDR3 contains 17 residues.

The chain couples TRBV7-9 to TRBJ1-4, with D maybe TRBD1 (6 bases). Per the germline V gene, CDR1 is SEHNR and CDR2 is FQNEAQ (reference sequence). Between the trimmed V and J ends, which lost 6 bases and 2 bases, there was a span of 16 bases. This CDR3 is 16 amino acids long. CDR3 in amino acids: CASSRQGGRTNEKLFF. The CDR3, as DNA: TGTGCCAGCAGTCGCCAAGGGGGGCGGACTAATGAAAAACTGTTTTTT. Using reference TRBV7-9 and TRBJ1-4 for the parts outside the CDR3, the full variable domain is DTGVSQNPRHKITKRGQNVTFRCDPISEHNRLYWYRQTLGQGPEFLTYFQNEAQLEKSRLLSDRFSAERPKGSFSTLEIQRTEQGDSAMYLCASSRQGGRTNEKLFFGSGTQLSVL.

This clonotype was seen a handful of times. The chain combines TRBV7-2 with TRBJ2-5, with D unclear. This CDR3 has 13 amino acids. Trimming removed 3 bases from V and 0 bases from J, with 5 bases in between. Germline V gives CDR1 SGHTA, CDR2 FQGNSA. Here the CDR3 DNA reads TGTGCCAGCAGCTTCCGTTACCAAGAGACCCAGTACTTC. It codes for CASSFRYQETQYF.

This clonotype showed up just a few times. V and J are TRBV6-2 or TRBV6-3 and TRBJ2-7; 10 nucleotides agree with TRBD1. The ends lost 2 bases at V and 9 bases at J; junction bases unmatched: 16. Germline V CDR1 and CDR2: MNHEY, SVGEGT. This CDR3 comprises 17 residues. As DNA, the CDR3 is TGTGCCAGCAGTTACGCTCTTCCGGGACAGGGGATTGAGGGGCAGTACTTC. Protein: CASSYALPGQGIEGQYF.

This clonotype was counted only a few times. The genes are TRBV24-1 and TRBJ2-3, with 9 bases that match TRBD2. After removal of 2 bases from V and 6 bases from J, the junction contained 8 bases not matched to a gene. The CDR3 is made up of 16 amino acids. From germline, CDR1 is KGHDR and CDR2 SFDVKD. CDR3 region: CATSDSAGGPPDTQYF. The CDR3 DNA follows: TGTGCCACCAGTGATTCCGCGGGGGGGCCCCCGGATACGCAGTATTTT.

The gene calls are TRBV5-5 and TRBJ2-3; no firm D call. This CDR3 has 13 amino acids. Germline values: CDR1 SGHKS, CDR2 YYEKEE (reference sequence). Trimming removed 4 bases from V and 4 bases from J, with 10 bases in between. This chain's CDR3 is CASSVTVADTQYF. CDR3 in DNA: TGTGCCAGCAGCGTTACTGTGGCAGATACGCAGTATTTT. Supplemented by reference TRBV5-5 and TRBJ2-3, the full variable domain reads DAGVTQSPTHLIKTRGQQVTLRCSPISGHKSVSWYQQVLGQGPQFIFQYYEKEERGRGNFPDRFSARQFPNYSSELNVNALLLGDSALYLCASSVTVADTQYFGPGTRLTVL.

The chain carries TRBV20-1 and TRBJ2-1; no clear D. Germline V gene data show CDR1 as DFQATT and CDR2 as SNEGSKA (reference sequence). The V and J ends lost 2 bases and 2 bases respectively, with 7 bases between them. The CDR3 is 13 amino acids. CDR3 sequence: CSARLSTYNEQFF. The CDR3 DNA is TGCAGTGCTAGATTGTCGACCTACAATGAGCAGTTCTTC.

There are a few counts of this clonotype. This chain links TRBV10-3 with TRBJ2-3; TRBD2 matches 10 bases. CDR3 length: 16 residues. J lost 6 bases, V lost 7 bases, and 13 bases had no gene match. Germline V gene sequence: CDR1 ENHRY, CDR2 SYGVKD. CDR3 DNA sequence: TGTGCCATCATGCAACCCGCTAGCGGGAGTGCCGATACGCAGTATTTT. It yields the protein CAIMQPASGSADTQYF.

This clonotype was picked up a small number of times. The chain joins TRBV30 to TRBJ1-4; a possible D gene is TRBD1 (6 bases). The germline gives CDR1 GTSNPN, CDR2 SVGIG (reference sequence). Between the trimmed V and J ends, which lost 0 bases and 8 bases, there was a span of 19 bases. The CDR3 is made up of 16 amino acids. The CDR3 DNA reads TGTGCCTGGAGTGTAGACAGGAGCCAGGGTAGCGAAAAACTGTTTTTT. It yields the protein CAWSVDRSQGSEKLFF.